This TCR beta chain was recorded in a study of cytomegalovirus exposure and HLA in healthy donors. The PCR used 60 Vbeta and 13 Jbeta primers. This table comes from immunoSEQ multiplex PCR, and its TCRdb copy is limited to in-frame clones, with some not included. The sample yields 150,000 to 200,000 clones, roughly 80% seen once. V was trimmed by 0 bases and J by 8 bases, leaving 11 bases between them. CDR3 length: 14 residues. Germline CDR1 and CDR2: SGHDT and YYEEEE. Study-wide results and limits: Researchers reportedly found TCR beta sequences accurately predicted most subjects' HLA-A and HLA-B alleles.

A word on this clone: Its antigen is undetermined.

J is TRBJ1-4 and V is TRBV5-6; D is perhaps TRBD1 (5 bases). Sequenced sample: PBMCs. The source of this sequence is a woman in her twenties or thirties in good health and CMV-seropositive. The CDR3 protein is CASSLGRGTEKLFF. In DNA, the CDR3 is TGTGCCAGCAGCTTGGGAAGGGGTACGGAAAAACTGTTTTTT.